Shown below are 18 T cell receptor beta chains from a single sample sequenced in a study of blood T cell repertoires in COVID-19. The protocol was immunoSEQ multiplex PCR, while the TCRdb copy is restricted to in-frame clones and leaves out a portion. The sample contains 200,000 to 300,000 clones, roughly four fifths of which appear only once. The sequenced material came from peripheral blood. The receptors were sampled from a man aged 50 to 59 with acute or convalescent COVID-19.

The J gene is TRBJ1-6, the V gene TRBV7-9; 7 positions agree with TRBD1. Germline CDR1 and CDR2: SEHNR and FQNEAQ (reference sequence). The CDR3 length is 14 residues. V lost 1 base to trimming and J lost 13 bases; unmatched junction nucleotides: 7. CDR3: CASSLETGPRPLHF. The CDR3, as DNA: TGTGCCAGCAGCTTAGAGACAGGGCCCAGGCCCCTCCACTTT.

This chain joins TRBV2 and TRBJ2-1; 9 bases agree with TRBD2. Germline V lookup: CDR1 SNHLY, CDR2 FYNNEI. The CDR3 totals 12 residues. Trimming took 8 bases from V and 7 from J; bases not matched to a gene: 3. CDR3 DNA sequence: TGTGCCAGCCGGACTAGCGTAAATGAGCAGTTCTTC. It encodes CASRTSVNEQFF.

The chain combines TRBV25-1 with TRBJ2-1; D call uncertain. The CDR3 runs 13 residues. Germline V gene lookup returns CDR1 MGHDK and CDR2 SYGVNS. V was shortened by 5 bases and J by 5 bases, with 10 bases between the two germline ends. CDR3 DNA sequence: TGTGCCAGCAGTATATACGGAGACAATGAGCAGTTCTTC. As protein: CASSIYGDNEQFF.

This sequence joins TRBV27 and TRBJ2-1; TRBD2 agrees at 8 bases. The ends lost 5 bases at V and 8 bases at J; junction bases unmatched: 14. The CDR3 consists of 16 residues. Germline CDR1 and CDR2: MNHEY and SMNVEV (reference sequence). CDR3 in DNA: TGTGCCAGCAGTCTAAAGGGACTAGAGTTGTGGCATGAGCAGTTCTTC. Its protein is CASSLKGLELWHEQFF.

This clone was observed a few times. The V gene is TRBV3-1 (or the pseudogene TRBV3-2), the J gene TRBJ2-7, with D possibly being TRBD2 (5 bases). This CDR3 has 12 amino acids. The germline V gene has CDR1 LGHDT and CDR2 YNNKEL (reference sequence). V was clipped by 5 bases and J by 5 bases, with 10 bases between them. Written as DNA, the CDR3 is TGTGCCAGCAGCGGACTTGGCGACGAGCAGTACTTC. Its protein is CASSGLGDEQYF.

Note on this clone: An end of the junction does not agree with germline; a read error may underlie this. J is TRBJ2-1 and V is TRBV4-2; 8 bases map to TRBD2. Per germline, CDR1 LGHNA and CDR2 YNFKEQ. There are 16 residues in the CDR3. The CDR3 region is CASSQEVTSGYNEQFF. The CDR3 nucleotides read TGTGCCAGCAGTCAAGAGGTCACTAGCGGATACAATGAGCAGTTCTTC.

V and J are TRBV28 and TRBJ2-7, with D tentatively TRBD2 (6 bases). This CDR3 spans 15 amino acids. Trimming took off 3 bases at V and 3 bases at J, with 15 bases between the two ends. Germline V lookup: CDR1 MDHEN, CDR2 SYDVKM. The CDR3 DNA is TGTGCCAGCAGTTTCCTGCGGGACTCCTTCTACGAGCAGTACTTC. Amino acid sequence: CASSFLRDSFYEQYF. The entire variable domain, with the rest obtained from reference TRBV28 and TRBJ2-7, is as follows: DVKVTQSSRYLVKRTGEKVFLECVQDMDHENMFWYRQDPGLGLRLIYFSYDVKMKEKGDIPEGYSVSREKKERFSLILESASTNQTSMYLCASSFLRDSFYEQYFGPGTRLTVT.

The chain employs TRBV19 and TRBJ2-1, with TRBD2 matching 9 bases. The CDR3 consists of 18 residues. V dropped 0 bases and J dropped 7; count of bases not matched to a gene: 13. CDR1 and CDR2 from the germline V gene are LNHDA and SQIVND (reference sequence). Here the CDR3 reads CASSIEGGGAATSNEQFF. The DNA of the CDR3 is TGTGCCAGTAGTATAGAGGGCGGGGGGGCCGCCACGTCGAATGAGCAGTTCTTC.

V gene TRBV6-2 or TRBV6-3 combines with J gene TRBJ1-2, with TRBD1 identical over 7 bases. V lost 5 bases to trimming and J lost 5 bases; unmatched junction nucleotides: 8. The germline V gene encodes CDR1 MNHEY and CDR2 SVGEGT. This CDR3 region has 14 residues. The CDR3 nucleotides are TGTGCCAGCAGTAGGGGACAGCTGATATATGGCTACACCTTC. Protein product: CASSRGQLIYGYTF.

This clone appeared a single time. The chain couples TRBV6-1 to TRBJ2-5, with TRBD1 as a possible D gene (6 bases). Between the trimmed V and J ends, which lost 1 base and 4 bases, there was a span of 19 bases. Germline CDR1 and CDR2: MNHNS and SASEGT. The CDR3 loop spans 17 amino acids. The CDR3 sequence is CASSEDLWQGPRETQYF. The CDR3 coding sequence is TGTGCCAGCAGTGAAGACCTCTGGCAGGGGCCTCGAGAGACCCAGTACTTC.

The J gene is TRBJ1-2, the V gene TRBV30, with a tentative D call TRBD1 (5 bases). Trimming left V 0 bases short and J 7 bases short, with 9 bases between. The CDR3 has 12 residues. Germline V gene sequence: CDR1 GTSNPN, CDR2 SVGIG (reference sequence). The DNA of the CDR3 is TGTGCCTGGAGTGTATCCGGGGGTGGCTACACCTTC. It specifies CAWSVSGGGYTF.

This clone was counted once. The rearrangement links TRBV2 to TRBJ1-2; D call uncertain. This CDR3 comprises 13 residues. Looked up from germline, CDR1 is SNHLY and CDR2 is FYNNEI. V lost 0 bases, J lost 6 bases, and 8 bases lay in between. CDR3 in DNA: TGTGCCAGCAGTGAAGCGCGGGGAAATGGCTACACCTTC. Translated: CASSEARGNGYTF. The variable domain in full, completed from reference TRBV2 and TRBJ1-2, reads EPEVTQTPSHQVTQMGQEVILRCVPISNHLYFYWYRQILGQKVEFLVSFYNNEISEKSEIFDDQFSVERPDGSNFTLKIRSTKLEDSAMYFCASSEARGNGYTFGSGTRLTVV.

V usage is TRBV3-1 (or the pseudogene TRBV3-2) and J usage is TRBJ1-2; 9 bases are shared with TRBD1. Germline CDR1 reads LGHDT; CDR2 reads YNNKEL (reference sequence). The CDR3 covers 15 residues. V lost 0 bases to trimming and J lost 5 bases; unmatched junction nucleotides: 4. The CDR3 loop is CASSQDTGQGYGYTF. CDR3 DNA sequence: TGTGCCAGCAGCCAAGATACCGGACAGGGGTATGGCTACACCTTC.

The chain combines TRBV7-9 with TRBJ1-4, with 10 nucleotides matching TRBD1. The V and J ends lost 5 bases and 10 bases, in that order; junction bases with no gene match: 10. Germline CDR1 is SEHNR and CDR2 is FQNEAQ (reference sequence). The CDR3 sequence is 15 residues long. DNA of the CDR3: TGTGCCAGCAGCGTGGACAGGGGGTTTCGAGGAAAACTGTTTTTT. Translation gives CASSVDRGFRGKLFF.

The J gene is TRBJ2-7, the V gene TRBV6-2 or TRBV6-3; D remains ambiguous. The CDR3 loop spans 13 amino acids. Per germline, CDR1 MNHEY and CDR2 SVGEGT. V dropped 5 bases and J dropped 6 bases, with 14 bases sitting between them. The CDR3 coding sequence is TGTGCCAGCAGTCGTCAGCGCGTCATCGAGCAGTACTTC. Residues: CASSRQRVIEQYF.

The chain recombines TRBV10-3 with TRBJ2-1, with 7 positions matching TRBD1. V gave up 7 bases and J gave up 7 bases; unmatched junction bases: 4. The CDR3 contains 12 residues. CDR1 and CDR2 from the germline V gene are ENHRY and SYGVKD. CDR3 loop: CAITPTGNEQFF. The CDR3 DNA follows: TGTGCCATCACCCCGACAGGGAATGAGCAGTTCTTC.

V usage is TRBV9 and J usage is TRBJ2-5; D is possibly TRBD2 (5 bases). Germline assignment: CDR1 SGDLS and CDR2 YYNGEE. Trimming shortened V by 0 bases and J by 5 bases, and 14 bases separated the two germline ends. The CDR3 loop spans 15 amino acids. The CDR3 DNA reads TGTGCCAGCAGCGTAGCAAATCGAGGGATTGAGACCCAGTACTTC. Its protein is CASSVANRGIETQYF. Supplemented by reference TRBV9 and TRBJ2-5, the full variable domain reads DSGVTQTPKHLITATGQRVTLRCSPRSGDLSVYWYQQSLDQGLQFLIQYYNGEERAKGNILERFSAQQFPDLHSELNLSSLELGDSALYFCASSVANRGIETQYFGPGTRLLVL.

This chain links TRBV5-4 with TRBJ2-7; 14 positions match TRBD2. Germline CDR1 SGHNT, CDR2 YYREEE (reference sequence). Trimming cost V 1 base and J 7 bases; bases outside gene matches: 16. The CDR3 runs 19 residues. DNA of the CDR3: TGTGCCAGCAGCTTGCCAGGACAGGCCGGGACTAGCGGGAGAAGTGAGCAGTACTTC. This codes for CASSLPGQAGTSGRSEQYF.